The 6 T cell receptor beta chains given below trace back to one sample, sequenced in a study of molecular identifiers for immune sequencing clone quantification. Using its own MiXCR run on the PCR reads, TCRdb lists one record per CDR3 protein. The table lists around 470,000 distinct CDR3 sequences, roughly 24% of them singletons, with roughly 0.77% in the top ten. The sample comprised naive CD8+ T cells from blood, with Jurkat cell RNA spiked in. Indicated subset: FACS-sorted CD8+CD4-CCR7+CD45RA+ naive T cells. These receptors originate from a human donor in good health. Some libraries in this study had Jurkat cell RNA spiked in.

This clonotype was observed many times. The chain joins TRBV12-3 or TRBV12-4 to TRBJ2-3; D may be TRBD2 (6 bases). The CDR3 loop spans 12 amino acids. Trimming left V 4 bases short and J 7 bases short, with 9 bases between. The CDR3 sequence: CASSSGRNTQYF. The CDR3 region has the DNA TGTGCCAGCAGTTCCGGGAGAAATACGCAGTATTTT.

This clonotype was counted a few times. The V and J genes are TRBV19 and TRBJ2-7; TRBD1 matches at 8 bases. CDR3 size: 15 residues. With 3 bases clipped from V and 3 bases from J, the junction kept 7 bases outside the gene matches. Germline V CDR1 and CDR2: LNHDA, SQIVND (reference sequence). This chain's CDR3 is CASSILQGAYYEQYF. The CDR3 nucleotides are TGTGCCAGTAGTATCTTGCAGGGGGCCTACTACGAGCAGTACTTC. Looking up the rest from reference TRBV19 and TRBJ2-7 gives the full variable domain: DGGITQSPKYLFRKEGQNVTLSCEQNLNHDAMYWYRQDPGQGLRLIYYSQIVNDFQKGDIAEGYSVSREKKESFPLTVTSAQKNPTAFYLCASSILQGAYYEQYFGPGTRLTVT.

This clonotype was seen many times. This chain uses TRBV28 with TRBJ2-7; D may be TRBD1 or TRBD2 (6 bases each). CDR3 size: 14 residues. The V and J ends lost 5 bases and 2 bases respectively, with 13 bases between them. The germline CDR1 and CDR2 sequences are MDHEN and SYDVKM. CDR3 in amino acids: CASSTVGGPYEQYF. CDR3 in DNA: TGTGCCAGCAGTACCGTAGGGGGGCCCTACGAGCAGTACTTC.

The chain links TRBV6-4 to TRBJ2-3, with no clear D. Per the germline V gene, CDR1 is MRHNA and CDR2 is SNTAGT. The CDR3 spans 13 residues. The V gene lost 5 bases and the J gene lost 2 bases, with 8 bases spanning the gap. The CDR3 loop reads CASSQMATDTQYF. CDR3 DNA sequence: TGTGCCAGCAGTCAGATGGCCACAGATACGCAGTATTTT.

This clonotype was picked up many times. The chain carries TRBV4-1 and TRBJ1-5; weak D call: TRBD1 (5 bases). Trimming removed 1 base from V and 2 bases from J, with 12 bases in between. The CDR3 loop spans 16 amino acids. Germline V gene lookup returns CDR1 MGHRA and CDR2 YSYEKL. The CDR3 protein is CASSQVAPQGNQPQHF. As DNA, the CDR3 is TGCGCCAGCAGCCAAGTGGCCCCACAGGGCAATCAGCCCCAGCATTTT.

The chain carries TRBV29-1 and TRBJ2-7, with a weak D call TRBD1 (5 bases). From germline, CDR1 is SQVTM and CDR2 ANQGSEA. The CDR3 length is 12 residues. The V gene lost 6 bases and the J gene lost 9 bases, with 18 bases spanning the gap. This CDR3 is CSVDGASAGQYF. In DNA form, the CDR3 reads TGCAGCGTCGATGGGGCGTCGGCCGGGCAGTACTTC.